Following are 26 T cell receptor beta chains from one sample sequenced in a study of CD8+ T cells in alopecia areata. cDNA serving as the sequencing template came from extracted, reverse transcribed RNA. Produced via immunoSEQ multiplex PCR; TCRdb's table is partial and in-frame only. The data contain roughly 170,000 clones, 59% of them singletons. The sequencing here drew on CD4+ T cells sorted from blood, taken at week 0. The receptors shown here come from a human donor with alopecia areata.

This clone has just a few counts. This chain links TRBV7-8 with TRBJ1-1; weak D call: TRBD1 (6 bases). Trimming left V 6 bases short and J 6 bases short, with 17 bases between. CDR3 length equals 14 residues. The germline V gene encodes CDR1 SGHVS and CDR2 FQNEAQ. CDR3 nucleotides: TGTGCCAGCAGTGTAAGGCAGGGGACCCCTGAAGCTTTCTTT. Protein product: CASSVRQGTPEAFF.

Concerning this clone: Within the sample, other DNA sequences also encode this same CDR3. The V call is TRBV2, the J call TRBJ1-2, with 10 bases that match TRBD1. Losses at the gene ends were 6 bases for V and 5 bases for J; bases not matched to a gene: 0. CDR1 SNHLY and CDR2 FYNNEI come from the germline V gene. The CDR3 spans 12 residues. The CDR3, as DNA: TGTGCCAGCAGGGGACAGGGGTATGGCTACACCTTC. Residues: CASRGQGYGYTF.

Of note for this clone: The junction differs from germline at one of its ends, possibly a read error. This chain connects TRBV6-5 to TRBJ2-2; 8 positions match TRBD2. Germline lookup yields CDR1 MNHEY and CDR2 SVGAGI. The CDR3 has 14 residues. CDR3 region: CASSRGGNPGELFF. CDR3 in DNA: TGTGCCAGCAGCCGGGGGGGGAACCCCGGGGAGCTGTTTTTT.

The sample holds a few counts of this clone. The chain uses TRBV6-5 and TRBJ1-2; D is ambiguous. Looked up from germline, CDR1 is MNHEY and CDR2 is SVGAGI. Trimming took off 6 bases at V and 2 bases at J, with 10 bases between the two ends. CDR3 size: 13 residues. The CDR3 reads CASSNTPNYGYTF. The CDR3 nucleotides read TGTGCCAGCAGCAACACTCCGAACTATGGCTACACCTTC.

With regard to this clone: One end of the junction is discordant with germline, which a read error may explain. The chain uses TRBV29-1 and TRBJ2-5; possible D gene TRBD1, 7 bases. CDR3 size: 14 residues. Germline V gene lookup returns CDR1 SQVTM and CDR2 ANQGSEA. The CDR3 region is CSLDSYRGGETQYF. In DNA form, the CDR3 reads TGCAGCCTTGACTCCTACAGGGGAGGAGAGACCCAGTACTTC.

The chain recombines TRBV29-1 with TRBJ2-5, with D unclear. Germline values: CDR1 SQVTM, CDR2 ANQGSEA. The CDR3 has 11 amino acids. CDR3 DNA: TGCTCCCCCCGCGTTTCAGAGACCCAGTACTTC. It specifies CSPRVSETQYF.

The chain employs TRBV9 and TRBJ1-3; no clear D. This CDR3 has 13 residues. V gave up 5 bases and J gave up 4 bases, with 10 bases separating them. CDR1 and CDR2 from the germline V gene are SGDLS and YYNGEE. Written as DNA, the CDR3 is TGTGCCAGCAGTGATTCAAGGGGAAACACCATATATTTT. It specifies CASSDSRGNTIYF.

The chain recombines TRBV7-9 with TRBJ1-6; unclear D gene. The CDR3 runs to 14 residues. The V end was cut by 2 bases, the J end by 8 bases, with 10 bases between. CDR1 and CDR2 from the germline V gene are SEHNR and FQNEAQ (reference sequence). CDR3 residues: CASSLSLADSPLHF. Written as DNA, the CDR3 is TGTGCCAGCAGCTTAAGTCTGGCGGATTCACCCCTCCACTTT.

This clone has ten or more counts. This sequence joins TRBV15 and TRBJ2-7; D remains unclear. This CDR3 contains 13 residues. Trimming shortened V by 0 bases and J by 13 bases, and 16 bases separated the two germline ends. Germline assignment: CDR1 LNHNV and CDR2 YYDKDF (reference sequence). In DNA form, the CDR3 reads TGTGCCACCAGCAGAGACCCGGTTGCGGCACTCTACTTC. It encodes CATSRDPVAALYF.

This chain connects TRBV6-5 to TRBJ1-3; 8 nucleotides line up with TRBD1. V lost 6 bases to trimming and J lost 3 bases; unmatched junction nucleotides: 7. Per germline, CDR1 MNHEY and CDR2 SVGAGI. The CDR3 runs 15 residues. Here the CDR3 reads CASRRDRSFGNTIYF. CDR3 nucleotides: TGTGCCAGCAGAAGGGACAGGTCCTTTGGAAACACCATATATTTT.

V and J are TRBV5-4 and TRBJ2-5; D perhaps matches TRBD1 (6 bases). V was pared by 4 bases and J by 2 bases, with 18 bases between. In germline, CDR1 is SGHNT, CDR2 YYREEE (reference sequence). The CDR3 extends over 16 amino acids. CDR3 residues: CASSLGGQLRQETQYF. CDR3 DNA: TGTGCCAGCAGCCTTGGCGGACAGCTAAGACAAGAGACCCAGTACTTC.

This chain uses TRBV29-1 with TRBJ2-2; D remains ambiguous. Trimming removed 0 bases from V and 7 bases from J, with 9 bases in between. Germline V gene data show CDR1 as SQVTM and CDR2 as ANQGSEA. The CDR3 contains 13 residues. The CDR3 sequence is CSVEDPKGGELFF. The CDR3 DNA is TGCAGCGTTGAAGATCCGAAGGGCGGGGAGCTGTTTTTT.

This clone has more than one count but fewer than ten. V and J are TRBV5-6 and TRBJ1-1, with D maybe TRBD1 (5 bases). The CDR3 sequence is 13 residues long. The germline V gene encodes CDR1 SGHDT and CDR2 YYEEEE. The V and J ends lost 2 bases and 10 bases respectively, with 15 bases between them. The CDR3 region has the DNA TGTGCCAGCAGCTTAACAGCATACGGGGGAGCTTTCTTT. Its protein is CASSLTAYGGAFF.

The genes are TRBV18 and TRBJ2-3; D call uncertain. V was pared by 1 base and J by 2 bases, with 7 bases between. CDR1 is KGHSH, CDR2 LQKENI, per germline. The CDR3 length is 14 residues. DNA for the CDR3: TGTGCCAGCTCACCACGGCCTTCCACAGATACGCAGTATTTT. Its translation: CASSPRPSTDTQYF.

This clone was seen a handful of times. The CDR3 nucleotides read TGTGCCAGCAGTCCCGGACTAGCGTCCCCGGGGACCCAGTACTTC. Its protein is CASSPGLASPGTQYF. This chain links TRBV2 with TRBJ2-5; 9 nucleotides align to TRBD2. The CDR3 length is 15 residues. V was clipped by 5 bases and J by 7 bases; unmatched bases: 11. CDR1 and CDR2 (germline): SNHLY, FYNNEI. The whole variable domain, filled in from reference TRBV2 and TRBJ2-5, reads EPEVTQTPSHQVTQMGQEVILRCVPISNHLYFYWYRQILGQKVEFLVSFYNNEISEKSEIFDDQFSVERPDGSNFTLKIRSTKLEDSAMYFCASSPGLASPGTQYFGPGTRLLVL.

The chain links TRBV30 to TRBJ1-2; TRBD1 might be the D (5 bases). V lost 1 base and J 2 bases, leaving 5 bases between the germline ends. CDR1 GTSNPN and CDR2 SVGIG come from the germline V gene (reference sequence). The CDR3 totals 12 residues. The CDR3 region is CAWSGQNYGYTF. As DNA, the CDR3 is TGTGCCTGGAGTGGACAGAACTATGGCTACACCTTC.

J is TRBJ2-3 and V is TRBV2, with a possible D match to TRBD1 (6 bases). Germline V gene data show CDR1 as SNHLY and CDR2 as FYNNEI. The CDR3 consists of 15 residues. V was pared by 9 bases and J by 2 bases, with 18 bases between. This CDR3 reads CASGSGRGHTDTQYF. CDR3 DNA sequence: TGTGCCAGTGGAAGTGGCAGGGGCCACACAGATACGCAGTATTTT.

This clone was found a few times. V is TRBV29-1 and J is TRBJ2-5; 10 bases line up with TRBD1. The length of the CDR3 is 14 residues. With 2 bases clipped from V and 5 bases from J, the junction kept 5 bases outside the gene matches. Germline CDR1 SQVTM, CDR2 ANQGSEA. The CDR3: CSVEWGQGLETQYF. CDR3 DNA sequence: TGCAGCGTTGAATGGGGACAGGGGTTGGAGACCCAGTACTTC. Full variable domain (missing parts from reference TRBV29-1 and TRBJ2-5): SAVISQKPSRDICQRGTSLTIQCQVDSQVTMMFWYRQQPGQSLTLIATANQGSEATYESGFVIDKFPISRPNLTFSTLTVSNMSPEDSSIYLCSVEWGQGLETQYFGPGTRLLVL.

This clone was counted a few times. V gene TRBV7-6 combines with J gene TRBJ2-7; 8 bases are shared with TRBD1. CDR3 length: 17 residues. V shed 5 bases, J shed 3 bases, and the junction held 15 bases outside the gene matches. Looked up from germline, CDR1 is SGHVS and CDR2 is FNYEAQ. CDR3 protein: CASSRGQGFGIFYEQYF. Written as DNA, the CDR3 is TGTGCCAGCAGCCGAGGACAGGGATTCGGAATTTTCTACGAGCAGTACTTC.

The gene calls are TRBV4-2 and TRBJ2-4; 14 positions match TRBD2. Germline assignment: CDR1 LGHNA and CDR2 YNFKEQ. There are 15 residues in the CDR3. V shed 8 bases and J 8 bases; nucleotides not matched to a gene: 8. The CDR3 loop reads CASATSGGAADIQYF. In nucleotides, the CDR3 is TGTGCCAGCGCGACTAGCGGGGGGGCAGCAGACATTCAGTACTTC.

The V and J genes are TRBV19 and TRBJ1-1; no reliable D call. Trimming took 4 bases from V and 7 from J, leaving 13 bases between them. Germline CDR1 reads LNHDA; CDR2 reads SQIVND (reference sequence). This CDR3 has 13 residues. The CDR3 nucleotides read TGTGCCAGTAGTACGATCAGGCTGGGTGAAGCTTTCTTT. It encodes CASSTIRLGEAFF.

This sequence joins TRBV11-2 and TRBJ1-3; no clear D gene. This CDR3 has 15 amino acids. CDR1 SGHAT and CDR2 FQNNGV come from the germline V gene. With 3 bases removed from V and 4 bases from J, the gap between germline ends came to 13 bases. CDR3 nucleotide sequence: TGTGCCAGCAGCTTCAGGCTTGATGTCGGAAACACCATATATTTT. This gives the protein CASSFRLDVGNTIYF.

The gene calls are TRBV30 and TRBJ2-1, with TRBD2 matching over 8 bases. The CDR3 covers 15 residues. After removal of 2 bases from V and 5 bases from J, the junction contained 8 bases not matched to a gene. The germline V gene has CDR1 GTSNPN and CDR2 SVGIG (reference sequence). The CDR3 here is CAWSPSGGVNNEQFF. The CDR3, as DNA: TGTGCCTGGAGTCCAAGCGGGGGAGTCAACAATGAGCAGTTCTTC.

This chain connects TRBV29-1 to TRBJ2-4; possibly TRBD1 for D (6 bases). The germline gives CDR1 SQVTM, CDR2 ANQGSEA. V shed 2 bases and J shed 4 bases, with 15 bases lying between them. The CDR3 is 15 residues long. CDR3 nucleotides: TGCAGCGTTGAAAACTTTGTGACAGGAAAAAACATTCAGTACTTC. This codes for CSVENFVTGKNIQYF.

This clone occurred once. The genes are TRBV10-3 and TRBJ2-7; no clear D gene. The CDR3 sequence is 13 residues long. Germline V gene lookup returns CDR1 ENHRY and CDR2 SYGVKD. Here the CDR3 reads CAISESAGNVHRV. The CDR3 nucleotides are TGTGCCATCAGTGAGTCGGCCGGCAACGTGCATAGGGTC.

The sample holds one count of this clone. DNA for the CDR3: TGCGCCAGCAGCCAAGATCCGATGAACTATGGCTACACCTTC. This codes for CASSQDPMNYGYTF. This chain connects TRBV4-1 to TRBJ1-2; D ambiguous. The CDR3 covers 14 residues. V shed 0 bases and J shed 2 bases, with 7 bases lying between them. Germline V gene lookup returns CDR1 MGHRA and CDR2 YSYEKL.